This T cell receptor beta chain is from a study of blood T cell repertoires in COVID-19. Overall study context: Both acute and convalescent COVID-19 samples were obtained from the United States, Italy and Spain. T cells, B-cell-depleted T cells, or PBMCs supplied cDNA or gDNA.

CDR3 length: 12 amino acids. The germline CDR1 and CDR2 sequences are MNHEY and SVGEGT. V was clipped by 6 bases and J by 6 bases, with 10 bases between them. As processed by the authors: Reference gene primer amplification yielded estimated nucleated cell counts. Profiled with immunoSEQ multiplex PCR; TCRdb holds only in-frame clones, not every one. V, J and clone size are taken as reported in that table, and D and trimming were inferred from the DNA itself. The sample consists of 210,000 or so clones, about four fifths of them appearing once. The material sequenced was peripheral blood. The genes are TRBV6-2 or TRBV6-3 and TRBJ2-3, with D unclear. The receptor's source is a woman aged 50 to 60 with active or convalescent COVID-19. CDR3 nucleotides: TGTGCCAGCAGCCCTCTGGAGGATACGCAGTATTTT. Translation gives CASSPLEDTQYF.